Sequencing of this TCR beta chain was carried out in a study of T cells in Graves' hyperthyroidism and ophthalmopathy. Study-wide context: Peripheral blood samples were taken at initial diagnosis, prior to any treatment. Overall study findings and caveats: Stable hyperthyroidism was separated from ophthalmopathy by a model based on 13 V-J features.

Amplified TCR beta CDR3 regions came from RNA transcripts. HTBI primers were employed in a first-round RT-PCR of the TCR CDR3. TCRdb re-called the multiplex PCR reads with MiXCR, one entry per CDR3 protein. The sample lists roughly 580,000 distinct CDR3 sequences, roughly 13% occurring once. This clonotype was seen many times. Its target is not known. This blood was taken when hyperthyroidism was first diagnosed, before any ophthalmopathy symptoms existed. V gave up 3 bases and J gave up 4 bases, with 16 bases separating them. The germline gives CDR1 LNHDA, CDR2 SQIVND (reference sequence). This CDR3 contains 16 residues.

The TCR originated in a woman aged 25 to 39 with Graves' hyperthyroidism that later progressed to Graves' ophthalmopathy. The sequenced sample consisted of blood. The chain carries TRBV19 and TRBJ2-1; D not certain. The DNA for the CDR3 is TGTGCCAGTAGTATGGGCGGTTCCCTACAGTACAATGAGCAGTTCTTC. It translates to CASSMGGSLQYNEQFF.